The clone carrying this T cell receptor (beta chain) was picked up a small number of times. These data come from a study of blood T cell repertoires in COVID-19. Study-wide background: Sites in the United States, Italy and Spain provided acute and convalescent COVID-19 samples. The cDNA or gDNA used as material had been derived from T cells, B-cell-depleted T cells, or PBMCs.

Authors' analysis steps: Reference gene primer amplification in the assay estimated nucleated cell counts. The assay was immunoSEQ multiplex PCR, and TCRdb's table has in-frame clones only and misses some. The D gene and trimming were derived from the DNA, and the V and J assignments and clone size from that table. The profile covers roughly 150,000 clones, with over 70% appearing a single time and around 45% taken by the ten largest. The specimen was peripheral blood. The clonotype was recovered from a human donor in a cohort sampled during active COVID-19.

As DNA, the CDR3 is TGTGCCAGCAGACGACGGGGGTTAGCCGGGGAGCTGTTTTTT. Its translation: CASRRRGLAGELFF. V and J are TRBV6-5 and TRBJ2-2; D perhaps matches TRBD2 (6 bases). Germline CDR1 is MNHEY and CDR2 is SVGAGI. V dropped 6 bases and J dropped 6 bases, with 14 bases sitting between them. The CDR3 has 14 amino acids.